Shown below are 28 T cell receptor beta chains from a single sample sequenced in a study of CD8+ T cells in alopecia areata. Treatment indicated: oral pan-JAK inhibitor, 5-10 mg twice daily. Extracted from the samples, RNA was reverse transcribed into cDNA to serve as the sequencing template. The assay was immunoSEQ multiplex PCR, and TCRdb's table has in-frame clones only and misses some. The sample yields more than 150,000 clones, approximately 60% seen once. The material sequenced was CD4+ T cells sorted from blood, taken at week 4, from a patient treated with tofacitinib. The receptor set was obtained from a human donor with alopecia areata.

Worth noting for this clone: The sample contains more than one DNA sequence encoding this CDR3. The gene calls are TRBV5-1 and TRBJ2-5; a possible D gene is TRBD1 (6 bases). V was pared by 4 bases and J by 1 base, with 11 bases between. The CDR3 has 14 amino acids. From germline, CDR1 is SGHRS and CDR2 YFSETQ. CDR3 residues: CASSPGTSQETQYF. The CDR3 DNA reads TGCGCCAGCAGCCCGGGGACAAGCCAAGAGACCCAGTACTTC. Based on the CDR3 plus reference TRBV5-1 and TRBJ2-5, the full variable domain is KAGVTQTPRYLIKTRGQQVTLSCSPISGHRSVSWYQQTPGQGLQFLFEYFSETQRNKGNFPGRFSGRQFSNSRSEMNVSTLELGDSALYLCASSPGTSQETQYFGPGTRLLVL.

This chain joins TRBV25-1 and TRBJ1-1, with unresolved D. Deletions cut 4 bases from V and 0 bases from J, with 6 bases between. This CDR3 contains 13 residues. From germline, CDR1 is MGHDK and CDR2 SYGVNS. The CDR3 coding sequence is TGTGCCAGCAGTGTGACTGTGAACACTGAAGCTTTCTTT. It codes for CASSVTVNTEAFF.

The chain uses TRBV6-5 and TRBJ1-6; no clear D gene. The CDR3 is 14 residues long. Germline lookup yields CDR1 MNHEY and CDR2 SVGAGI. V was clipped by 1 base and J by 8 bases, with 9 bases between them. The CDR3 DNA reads TGTGCCAGCAGTTACTACGGCAGTGATTCACCCCTCCACTTT. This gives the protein CASSYYGSDSPLHF.

The CDR3 here is CASRPAGDRSEQFF. The CDR3 DNA follows: TGTGCCAGCCGACCGGCGGGGGATCGCAGTGAGCAGTTCTTC. This chain connects TRBV25-1 to TRBJ2-1; 7 bases map to TRBD2. The germline CDR1 and CDR2 sequences are MGHDK and SYGVNS. With V trimmed by 8 bases and J by 9 bases, 13 bases remained unmatched. This CDR3 has 14 amino acids.

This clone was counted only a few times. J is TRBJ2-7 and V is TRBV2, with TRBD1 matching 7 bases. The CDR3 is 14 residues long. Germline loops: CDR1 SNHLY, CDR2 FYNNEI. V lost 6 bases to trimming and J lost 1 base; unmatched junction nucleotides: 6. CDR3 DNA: TGTGCCAGCAGGAACAGGGGACCTTCCTACGAGCAGTACTTC. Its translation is CASRNRGPSYEQYF.

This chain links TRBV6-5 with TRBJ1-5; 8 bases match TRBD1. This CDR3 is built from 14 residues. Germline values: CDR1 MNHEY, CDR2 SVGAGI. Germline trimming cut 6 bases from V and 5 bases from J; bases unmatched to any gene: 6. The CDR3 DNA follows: TGTGCCAGCAGCCTGATGGGACAGGATCAGCCCCAGCATTTT. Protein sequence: CASSLMGQDQPQHF.

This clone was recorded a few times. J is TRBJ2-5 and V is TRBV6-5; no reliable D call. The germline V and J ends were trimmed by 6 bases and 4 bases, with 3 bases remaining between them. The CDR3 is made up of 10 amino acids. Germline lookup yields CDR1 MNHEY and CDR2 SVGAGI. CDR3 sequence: CASRRETQYF. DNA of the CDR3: TGTGCCAGCAGGCGAGAGACCCAGTACTTC.

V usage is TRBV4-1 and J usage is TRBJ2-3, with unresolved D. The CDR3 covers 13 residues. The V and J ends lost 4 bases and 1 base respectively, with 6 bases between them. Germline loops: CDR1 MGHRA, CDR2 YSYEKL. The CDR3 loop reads CASSRVGTDTQYF. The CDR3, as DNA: TGCGCCAGCAGCCGGGTGGGCACAGATACGCAGTATTTT.

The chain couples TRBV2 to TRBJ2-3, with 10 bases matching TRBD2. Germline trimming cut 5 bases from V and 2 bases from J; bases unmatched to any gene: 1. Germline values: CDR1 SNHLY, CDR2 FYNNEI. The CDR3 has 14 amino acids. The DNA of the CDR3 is TGTGCCAGCAGTCTAGCGGGGGTCACAGATACGCAGTATTTT. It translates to CASSLAGVTDTQYF.

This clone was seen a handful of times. The CDR3 bases are TGTGCCAGCAGTCCCACTTACCTCGGGGGGAACAATCAGCCCCAGCATTTT. Its translation: CASSPTYLGGNNQPQHF. The chain combines TRBV27 with TRBJ1-5; maybe TRBD1 (5 bases). Trimming shortened V by 5 bases and J by 3 bases, and 20 bases separated the two germline ends. This CDR3 comprises 17 residues. The germline gives CDR1 MNHEY, CDR2 SMNVEV (reference sequence).

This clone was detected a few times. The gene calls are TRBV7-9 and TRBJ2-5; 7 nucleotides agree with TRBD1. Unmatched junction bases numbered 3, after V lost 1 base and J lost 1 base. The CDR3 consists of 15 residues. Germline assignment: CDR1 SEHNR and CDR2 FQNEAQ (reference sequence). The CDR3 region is CASSLGGQFQETQYF. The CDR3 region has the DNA TGTGCCAGCAGCTTAGGGGGACAGTTCCAAGAGACCCAGTACTTC.

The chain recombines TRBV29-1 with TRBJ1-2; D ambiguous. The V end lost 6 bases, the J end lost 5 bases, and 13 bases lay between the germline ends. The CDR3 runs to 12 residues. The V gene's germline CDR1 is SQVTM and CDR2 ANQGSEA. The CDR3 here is CSVVTDSYGYTF. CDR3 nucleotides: TGCAGCGTGGTGACGGACTCGTATGGCTACACCTTC.

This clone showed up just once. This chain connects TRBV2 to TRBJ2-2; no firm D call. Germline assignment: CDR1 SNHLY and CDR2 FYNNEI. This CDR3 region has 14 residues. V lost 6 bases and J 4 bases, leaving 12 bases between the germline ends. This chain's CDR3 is CASSLFGSTGELFF. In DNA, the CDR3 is TGTGCCAGCAGCCTTTTCGGATCCACCGGGGAGCTGTTTTTT. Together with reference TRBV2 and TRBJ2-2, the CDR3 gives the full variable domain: EPEVTQTPSHQVTQMGQEVILRCVPISNHLYFYWYRQILGQKVEFLVSFYNNEISEKSEIFDDQFSVERPDGSNFTLKIRSTKLEDSAMYFCASSLFGSTGELFFGEGSRLTVL.

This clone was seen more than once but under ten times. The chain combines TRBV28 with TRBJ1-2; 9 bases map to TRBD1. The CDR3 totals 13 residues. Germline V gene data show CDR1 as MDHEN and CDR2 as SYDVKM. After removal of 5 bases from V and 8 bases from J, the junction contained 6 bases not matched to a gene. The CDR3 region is CASSQDRGGGYTF. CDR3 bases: TGTGCCAGCAGTCAGGACAGGGGAGGAGGCTACACCTTC.

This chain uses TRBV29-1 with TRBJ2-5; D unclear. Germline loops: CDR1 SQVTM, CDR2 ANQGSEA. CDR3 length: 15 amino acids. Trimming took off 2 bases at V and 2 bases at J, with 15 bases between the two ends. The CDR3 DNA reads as TGCAGCGTTGAATCCCCGGGCCTACGACAAGAGACCCAGTACTTC. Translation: CSVESPGLRQETQYF.

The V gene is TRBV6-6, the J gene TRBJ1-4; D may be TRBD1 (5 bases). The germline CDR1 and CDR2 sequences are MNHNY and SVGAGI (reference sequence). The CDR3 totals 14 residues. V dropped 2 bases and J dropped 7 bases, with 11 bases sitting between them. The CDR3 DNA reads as TGTGCCAGCAGTTACAGGGGTGGGGCTGAAAAACTGTTTTTT. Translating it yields CASSYRGGAEKLFF.

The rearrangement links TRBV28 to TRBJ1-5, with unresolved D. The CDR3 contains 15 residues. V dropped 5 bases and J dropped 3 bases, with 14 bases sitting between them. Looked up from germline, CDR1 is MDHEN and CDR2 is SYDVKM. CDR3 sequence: CASSPSYGLNQPQHF. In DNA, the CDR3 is TGTGCCAGCAGTCCGTCCTATGGACTCAATCAGCCCCAGCATTTT.

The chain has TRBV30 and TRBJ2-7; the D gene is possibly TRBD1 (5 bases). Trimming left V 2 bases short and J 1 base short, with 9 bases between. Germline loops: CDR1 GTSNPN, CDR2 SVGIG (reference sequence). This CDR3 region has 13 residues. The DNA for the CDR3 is TGTGCCTGGAGTAGGCCAGGGTCCTACGAGCAGTACTTC. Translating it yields CAWSRPGSYEQYF.

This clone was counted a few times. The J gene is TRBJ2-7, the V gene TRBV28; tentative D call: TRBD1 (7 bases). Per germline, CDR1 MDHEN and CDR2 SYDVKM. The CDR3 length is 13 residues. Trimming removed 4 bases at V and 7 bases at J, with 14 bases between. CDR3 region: CASSSAGGMEQYF. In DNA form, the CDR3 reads TGTGCCAGCAGTTCGGCAGGGGGGATGGAGCAGTACTTC.

CDR3 protein: CASSSYRGFPPYEQYF. The CDR3, as DNA: TGTGCCAGCAGCTCATACAGGGGGTTTCCACCATACGAGCAGTACTTC. The chain couples TRBV11-2 to TRBJ2-7, with 8 bases fitting TRBD1. Germline V lookup: CDR1 SGHAT, CDR2 FQNNGV. The CDR3 is 16 amino acids. Unmatched junction bases numbered 12, after V lost 4 bases and J lost 4 bases.

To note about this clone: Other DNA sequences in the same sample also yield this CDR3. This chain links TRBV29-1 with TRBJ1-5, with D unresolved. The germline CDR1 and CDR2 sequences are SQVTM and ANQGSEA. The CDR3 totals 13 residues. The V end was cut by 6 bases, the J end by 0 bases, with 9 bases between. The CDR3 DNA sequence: TGCAGCGTACGGGTCGATAGCAATCAGCCCCAGCATTTT. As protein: CSVRVDSNQPQHF.

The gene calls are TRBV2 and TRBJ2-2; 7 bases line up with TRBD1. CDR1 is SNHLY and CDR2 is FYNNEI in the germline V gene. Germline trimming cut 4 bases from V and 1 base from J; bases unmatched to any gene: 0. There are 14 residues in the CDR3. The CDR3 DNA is TGTGCCAGCAGTGGACAGGGGAACACCGGGGAGCTGTTTTTT. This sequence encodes CASSGQGNTGELFF.

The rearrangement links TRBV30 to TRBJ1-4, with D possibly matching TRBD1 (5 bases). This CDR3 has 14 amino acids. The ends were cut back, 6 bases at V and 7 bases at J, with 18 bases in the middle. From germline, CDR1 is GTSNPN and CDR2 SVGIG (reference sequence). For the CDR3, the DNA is TGTGCCTGCCTTTCGAGAGGGGCCGGTGAAAAACTGTTTTTT. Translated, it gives CACLSRGAGEKLFF.

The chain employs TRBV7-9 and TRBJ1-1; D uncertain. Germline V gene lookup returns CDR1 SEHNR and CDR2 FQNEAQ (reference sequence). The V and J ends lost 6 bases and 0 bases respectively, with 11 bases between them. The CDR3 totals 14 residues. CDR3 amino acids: CASRSAGMNTEAFF. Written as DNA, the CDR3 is TGTGCCAGCAGATCGGCCGGTATGAACACTGAAGCTTTCTTT.

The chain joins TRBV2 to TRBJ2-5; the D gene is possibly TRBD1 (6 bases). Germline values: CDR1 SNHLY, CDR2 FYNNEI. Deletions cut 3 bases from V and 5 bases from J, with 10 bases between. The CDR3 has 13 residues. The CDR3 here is CASSDGRGETQYF. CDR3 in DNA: TGTGCCAGCAGTGATGGAAGGGGGGAGACCCAGTACTTC.

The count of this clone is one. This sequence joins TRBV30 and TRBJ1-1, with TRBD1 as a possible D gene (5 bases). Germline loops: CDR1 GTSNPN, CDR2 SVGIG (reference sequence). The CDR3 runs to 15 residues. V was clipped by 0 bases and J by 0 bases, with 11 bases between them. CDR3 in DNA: TGTGCCTGGAGTGTCGGGGGAGCAATGAACACTGAAGCTTTCTTT. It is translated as CAWSVGGAMNTEAFF.

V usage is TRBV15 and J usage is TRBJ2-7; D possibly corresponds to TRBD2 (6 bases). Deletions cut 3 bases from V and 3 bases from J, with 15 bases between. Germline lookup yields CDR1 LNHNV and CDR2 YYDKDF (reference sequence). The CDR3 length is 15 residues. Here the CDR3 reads CATSSGTFNFYEQYF. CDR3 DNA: TGTGCCACCAGCAGCGGGACTTTTAATTTCTACGAGCAGTACTTC.

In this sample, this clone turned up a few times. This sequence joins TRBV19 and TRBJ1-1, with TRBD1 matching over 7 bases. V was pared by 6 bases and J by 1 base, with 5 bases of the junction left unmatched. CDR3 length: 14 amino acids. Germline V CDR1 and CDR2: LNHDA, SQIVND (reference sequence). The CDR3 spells CASSARTGNTEAFF. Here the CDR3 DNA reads TGTGCCAGTAGCGCCCGGACAGGGAACACTGAAGCTTTCTTT.